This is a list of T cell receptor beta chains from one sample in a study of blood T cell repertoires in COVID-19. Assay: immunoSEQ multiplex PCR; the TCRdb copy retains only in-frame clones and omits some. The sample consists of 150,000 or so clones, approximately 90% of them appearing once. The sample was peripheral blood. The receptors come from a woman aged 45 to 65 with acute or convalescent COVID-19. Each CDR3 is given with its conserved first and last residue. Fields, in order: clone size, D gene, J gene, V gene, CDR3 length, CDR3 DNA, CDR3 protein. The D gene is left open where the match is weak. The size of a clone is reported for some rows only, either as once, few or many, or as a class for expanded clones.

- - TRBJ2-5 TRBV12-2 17 TGTGCAAGGAACGCTAGGAGGTGGGACAGGGGGCGGGAGACCCAGTACTTC CARNARRWDRGRETQYF
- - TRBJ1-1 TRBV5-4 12 TGTGCCAGCGGTTTCCTAGACAGTGAAGCTTTCTTT CASGFLDSEAFF
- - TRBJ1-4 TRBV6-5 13 TGTGCCAGCAGCCGACAGGCCGAGGAAAAACTGTTTTTT CASSRQAEEKLFF
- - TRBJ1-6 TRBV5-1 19 TGCGCCAGCAGCTTGGCCTGGGACCCCGGGAGCTCCTATAATTCACCCCTCCACTTT CASSLAWDPGSSYNSPLHF
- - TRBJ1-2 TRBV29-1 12 TGCAGCTCCAGTGGAGGGAACTATGGCTACACCTTC CSSSGGNYGYTF
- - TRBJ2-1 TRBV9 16 TGTGCCAGCAGCGTAGGATTGAGGCCTCCTACGGATGAGCAGTTCTTC CASSVGLRPPTDEQFF
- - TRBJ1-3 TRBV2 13 TGTGCCTGCCTTAGGGGGATAGGAAACACCATATATTTT CACLRGIGNTIYF
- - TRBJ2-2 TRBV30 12 TGTGCCTGTAAGCAACCGTTAGGGGAGCTGTTTTTT CACKQPLGELFF
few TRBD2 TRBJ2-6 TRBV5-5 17 TGTGCCAGCAGCTTGGACGTCCGGGGGGCTGGGGCCAACGTCCTGACTTTC CASSLDVRGAGANVLTF
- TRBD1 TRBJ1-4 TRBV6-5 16 TGTGCCAGCAGTTACTCTTACAGGGGCGCGGGAGAAAAACTGTTTTTT CASSYSYRGAGEKLFF
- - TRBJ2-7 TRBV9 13 TGTGCCAGCAGCCCCCTTGGGCCTAACGAGCAGTACTTC CASSPLGPNEQYF
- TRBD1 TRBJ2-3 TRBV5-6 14 TGTGCCAGCAGCTTGGGACAGGGGGAAGATACGCAGTATTTT CASSLGQGEDTQYF
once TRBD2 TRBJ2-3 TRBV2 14 TGTGCCAGCAGTCCCGGGACTAGTGGGGATACGCAGTATTTT CASSPGTSGDTQYF
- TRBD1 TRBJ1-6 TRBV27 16 TGTGCCAGCAGTTACGGACAGGGCTACTATAATTCACCCCTCCACTTT CASSYGQGYYNSPLHF
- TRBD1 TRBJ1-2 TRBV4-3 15 TGCGCCAGCAGCCAAGGCCGACAGGGGGCCTATGGCTACACCTTC CASSQGRQGAYGYTF
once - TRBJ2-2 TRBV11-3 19 TGTGCCAGCAGCTTAGGATCGGGGTATGCGAAGCCTAACACCGGGGAGCTGTTTTTT CASSLGSGYAKPNTGELFF
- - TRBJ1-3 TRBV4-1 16 TGCGCCAGCAGCCAAGGGGGGCCTACAGGAGGAAACACCATATATTTT CASSQGGPTGGNTIYF
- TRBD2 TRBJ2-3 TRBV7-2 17 TGTGCCAGCAGCTTAGCGCGGGGGGGCTATTCACTGGATACGCAGTATTTT CASSLARGGYSLDTQYF
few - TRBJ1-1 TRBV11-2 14 TGTGCCAGCAGCTTCGCAGTTATGAACACTGAAGCTTTCTTT CASSFAVMNTEAFF
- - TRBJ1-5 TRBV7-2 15 TGTGCCAGCAGCTCCCTTGGAGGGAGCAATCAGCCCCAGCATTTT CASSSLGGSNQPQHF
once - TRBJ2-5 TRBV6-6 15 TGTGCCAGCAGTTACTCGGGGGGGGCCCAAGAGACCCAGTACTTC CASSYSGGAQETQYF
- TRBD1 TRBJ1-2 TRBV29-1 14 TGCAGCGCGTCCTCAACAGGGGGGAGCTATGGCTACACCTTC CSASSTGGSYGYTF
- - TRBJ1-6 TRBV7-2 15 TGTGCCAGCAGCCCGGGGGGGGTTTGGAATTCACCCCTCCACTTT CASSPGGVWNSPLHF
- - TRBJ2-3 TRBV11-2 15 TGTGCCAGCAGCTTAATTCCGGGGGGCGGGGATACGCAGTATTTT CASSLIPGGGDTQYF
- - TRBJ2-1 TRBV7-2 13 TGTGCCAGCACCCCCGGGGGCTACAATGAGCAGTTCTTC CASTPGGYNEQFF
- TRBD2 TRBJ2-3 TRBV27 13 TGTGCCAGCAGTTTCCGGGAGGCAGATACGCAGTATTTT CASSFREADTQYF
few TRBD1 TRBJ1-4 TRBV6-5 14 TGTGCCAGCAGTTACTACAGGGGAAGTGAAAAACTGTTTTTT CASSYYRGSEKLFF
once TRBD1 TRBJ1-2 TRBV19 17 TGTGCCAGTAGTACGGTCAGGACAGGGGGACCCGGTTATGGCTACACCTTC CASSTVRTGGPGYGYTF
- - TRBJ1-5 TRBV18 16 TGTGCCAGCTCTCCCAACGAGGTCTATAGCAATCAGCCCCAGCATTTT CASSPNEVYSNQPQHF
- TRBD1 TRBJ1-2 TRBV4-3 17 TGCGCCAGCAGCCAAGCCTCCGCCGGACAGGGAAACTATGGCTACACCTTC CASSQASAGQGNYGYTF
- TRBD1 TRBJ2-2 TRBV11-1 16 TGTGCCAGCAGCTCAACAGGGGGCGCAAAGACCGGGGAGCTGTTTTTT CASSSTGGAKTGELFF
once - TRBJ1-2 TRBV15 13 TGTGCCACCAGACCTCAGGGGCCCTATGGCTACACCTTC CATRPQGPYGYTF
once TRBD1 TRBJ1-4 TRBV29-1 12 TGCAGCGTTGGACAGGGTGATGAAAAACTGTTTTTT CSVGQGDEKLFF
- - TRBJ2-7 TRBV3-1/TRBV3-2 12 TGTGCCAGCAGCCAAGTTATGTCCGAGCAGTACTTC CASSQVMSEQYF
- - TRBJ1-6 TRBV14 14 TGTGCCAGCAGCCAAGATATAGGAGGTGTACCCCTCCACTTT CASSQDIGGVPLHF
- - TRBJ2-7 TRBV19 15 TGTGCCAGTAGTGTGTCAGGGTATCGGTCCTACGAGCAGTACTTC CASSVSGYRSYEQYF
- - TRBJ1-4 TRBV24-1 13 TGTGCCACCAGTGATTTCACAGGAAAAAAACTGTTTTTT CATSDFTGKKLFF